These 15 T cell receptor beta chains were sequenced from one sample in a study of beta chain features in type 1 diabetes. The entirety of the isolated RNA underwent reverse transcription, so expressed TCRB transcripts were sequenced. TCRdb's table, derived via immunoSEQ multiplex PCR, lists solely in-frame clones and lacks some. Of 250,000 to 400,000 clones listed, 12% to 15% are singletons. The sample was central memory CD4+ T cells from blood. The source is a man aged 25-45 years in good health.

Note on this clone: Other DNA sequences in the sample encode the same CDR3. CDR3 sequence reads: CASSFGTSNTEAFF. The CDR3, as DNA: TGTGCCAGCAGTTTCGGAACATCGAACACTGAAGCTTTCTTT. This chain links TRBV27 with TRBJ1-1; no definite D call. This CDR3 has 14 amino acids. V was cut by 3 bases and J by 1 base, with 9 bases left in between. Germline V gene sequence: CDR1 MNHEY, CDR2 SMNVEV (reference sequence).

In DNA form, the CDR3 reads TGTGCCAGCAGCTTAGGGGGACAGGGAACCTACGAGCAGTACGTC. Its translation: CASSLGGQGTYEQYV. The rearrangement links TRBV11-3 to TRBJ2-7, with TRBD1 matching 9 bases. Germline V lookup: CDR1 SGHNT, CDR2 YENEEA. This CDR3 has 15 amino acids. V shed 1 base and J 2 bases; nucleotides not matched to a gene: 3.

The chain joins TRBV9 to TRBJ2-7; D perhaps matches TRBD1 (5 bases). The ends were cut back, 4 bases at V and 2 bases at J, with 19 bases in the middle. CDR3 length: 16 residues. The germline V gene encodes CDR1 SGDLS and CDR2 YYNGEE. The CDR3 DNA follows: TGTGCCAGCAGCCCCATACAGTCCGGACAACCCTACGAGCAGTACTTC. Its translation: CASSPIQSGQPYEQYF. Combining the CDR3 with reference TRBV9 and TRBJ2-7 gives the whole variable domain DSGVTQTPKHLITATGQRVTLRCSPRSGDLSVYWYQQSLDQGLQFLIQYYNGEERAKGNILERFSAQQFPDLHSELNLSSLELGDSALYFCASSPIQSGQPYEQYFGPGTRLTVT.

This clone has a handful of counts. V usage is TRBV5-4 and J usage is TRBJ2-1, with 7 bases lining up with TRBD2. V lost 0 bases and J lost 4; bases outside the gene matches: 4. Germline CDR1 is SGHNT and CDR2 is YYREEE (reference sequence). There are 15 residues in the CDR3. The CDR3 coding sequence is TGTGCCAGCAGCTTGGGCGGGGGTGGTTACAATGAGCAGTTCTTC. It encodes CASSLGGGGYNEQFF.

The V and J genes are TRBV18 and TRBJ1-6; 9 bases are a match to TRBD1. The CDR3 totals 16 residues. With V trimmed by 3 bases and J by 10 bases, 10 bases remained unmatched. The germline V gene has CDR1 KGHSH and CDR2 LQKENI. The CDR3: CASSPGQGRIGSPLHF. CDR3 sequence (DNA): TGTGCCAGCTCACCGGGACAGGGCCGAATTGGGTCACCCCTCCACTTT.

The CDR3, as DNA: TGTGCCACCAGCCCCCCTAGAGGGGGGACAGGGTCTGGCTACACCTTC. Amino acid sequence: CATSPPRGGTGSGYTF. V and J are TRBV15 and TRBJ1-2; 9 bases agree with TRBD1. The CDR3 extends over 16 amino acids. Germline values: CDR1 LNHNV, CDR2 YYDKDF (reference sequence). The junction had 14 bases not matched to a gene; V was cut back by 5 bases and J by 7 bases.

This chain connects TRBV6-5 to TRBJ1-5; 8 nucleotides agree with TRBD1. The CDR3 covers 14 residues. Trimming took 6 bases from V and 6 from J; bases not matched to a gene: 7. The germline V gene encodes CDR1 MNHEY and CDR2 SVGAGI. The CDR3 reads CASRDRVSGQPQHF. The CDR3 DNA reads as TGTGCCAGCAGGGACAGGGTTTCGGGTCAGCCCCAGCATTTT.

This clone was counted between two and nine times. The V and J genes are TRBV28 and TRBJ1-2; D is possibly TRBD1 (5 bases). V dropped 2 bases and J dropped 4 bases, with 8 bases sitting between them. The CDR3 is 13 residues long. CDR1 and CDR2 from the germline V gene are MDHEN and SYDVKM. CDR3 sequence reads: CASSLRGLYGYTF. In DNA form, the CDR3 reads TGTGCCAGCAGTTTAAGGGGACTCTATGGCTACACCTTC.

The chain joins TRBV18 to TRBJ2-3; D tentatively fits TRBD1 or TRBD2 (6 bases each). The germline V and J ends were trimmed by 6 bases and 0 bases, with 16 bases remaining between them. CDR3 length equals 16 residues. Germline V gives CDR1 KGHSH, CDR2 LQKENI. Here the CDR3 reads CASSPGKGGSTDTQYF. CDR3 nucleotide sequence: TGTGCCAGCTCCCCCGGGAAGGGGGGTAGCACAGATACGCAGTATTTT.

The chain carries TRBV7-9 and TRBJ1-5, with a tentative D call TRBD1 (5 bases). Germline loops: CDR1 SEHNR, CDR2 FQNEAQ (reference sequence). Trimming took 5 bases from V and 0 from J, leaving 11 bases between them. This CDR3 is built from 15 residues. The CDR3 sequence: CASSPSGGSNQPQHF. Written as DNA, the CDR3 is TGTGCCAGCAGCCCCTCTGGGGGTAGCAATCAGCCCCAGCATTTT. The whole variable domain, filled in from reference TRBV7-9 and TRBJ1-5, reads DTGVSQNPRHKITKRGQNVTFRCDPISEHNRLYWYRQTLGQGPEFLTYFQNEAQLEKSRLLSDRFSAERPKGSFSTLEIQRTEQGDSAMYLCASSPSGGSNQPQHFGDGTRLSIL.

This clone was counted only a few times. The chain carries TRBV28 and TRBJ1-2; 8 nucleotides match TRBD1. The CDR3 loop spans 15 amino acids. V lost 5 bases to trimming and J lost 5 bases; unmatched junction nucleotides: 10. Germline CDR1 and CDR2: MDHEN and SYDVKM. The CDR3, as DNA: TGTGCCAGCAGTCAATCGGACAGGGAATGGTATGGCTACACCTTC. Translating it yields CASSQSDREWYGYTF.

The sample holds a few counts of this clone. Other DNA sequences in this sample translate to the same CDR3. V usage is TRBV19 and J usage is TRBJ1-1; D is possibly TRBD1 (5 bases). V was cut by 6 bases and J by 5 bases, with 13 bases left in between. The CDR3 has 13 residues. Germline assignment: CDR1 LNHDA and CDR2 SQIVND (reference sequence). For the CDR3, the DNA is TGTGCCAGTAGGTCAGGGCGGAATACTGAAGCTTTCTTT. This encodes CASRSGRNTEAFF.

The sample holds a few counts of this clone. The chain employs TRBV4-3 and TRBJ1-1, with a weak D call TRBD1 (5 bases). Between the trimmed V and J ends, which lost 4 bases and 0 bases, there was a span of 18 bases. CDR1 and CDR2 (germline): LGHNA, YSLEER. The CDR3 covers 17 residues. CDR3 loop: CASSLLHGAAMNTEAFF. The CDR3 DNA follows: TGCGCCAGCAGCCTTCTCCACGGGGCAGCCATGAACACTGAAGCTTTCTTT.

Regarding this clone: Other DNA sequences in this sample translate to the same CDR3. The chain links TRBV2 to TRBJ1-2; no clear D gene. The CDR3 loop spans 13 amino acids. V dropped 4 bases and J dropped 3 bases, with 9 bases sitting between them. CDR1 is SNHLY, CDR2 FYNNEI, per germline. For the CDR3, the DNA is TGTGCCAGCAGTGGGCAGCTGGACTATGGCTACACCTTC. Translating gives CASSGQLDYGYTF.

This clone was counted many times. The V and J genes are TRBV28 and TRBJ2-2; D call uncertain. There are 9 residues in the CDR3. Per the germline V gene, CDR1 is MDHEN and CDR2 is SYDVKM. V shed 9 bases and J shed 5 bases, with 1 base lying between them. The CDR3 here is CASTGELFF. As DNA, the CDR3 is TGTGCCAGTACCGGGGAGCTGTTTTTT.